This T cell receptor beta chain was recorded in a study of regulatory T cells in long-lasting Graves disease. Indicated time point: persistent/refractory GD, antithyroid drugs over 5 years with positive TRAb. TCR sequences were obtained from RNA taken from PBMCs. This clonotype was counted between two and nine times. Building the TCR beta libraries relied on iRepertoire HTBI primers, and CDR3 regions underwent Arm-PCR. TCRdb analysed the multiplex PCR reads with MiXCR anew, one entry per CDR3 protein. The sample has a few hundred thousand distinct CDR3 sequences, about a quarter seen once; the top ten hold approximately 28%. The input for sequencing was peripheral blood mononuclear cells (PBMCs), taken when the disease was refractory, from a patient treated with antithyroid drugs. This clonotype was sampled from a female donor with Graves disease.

This chain's CDR3 is CASRARQYVETQYF. The CDR3 bases are TGTGCCAGCAGAGCTAGACAGTATGTGGAGACCCAGTACTTC. J is TRBJ2-5 and V is TRBV28; D is possibly TRBD1 (5 bases). This CDR3 has 14 amino acids. Trimming took off 6 bases at V and 5 bases at J, with 16 bases between the two ends. CDR1 is MDHEN and CDR2 is SYDVKM in the germline V gene. The full variable domain, with the rest looked up from reference TRBV28 and TRBJ2-5, is DVKVTQSSRYLVKRTGEKVFLECVQDMDHENMFWYRQDPGLGLRLIYFSYDVKMKEKGDIPEGYSVSREKKERFSLILESASTNQTSMYLCASRARQYVETQYFGPGTRLLVL.